This T cell receptor beta chain was sequenced in a study of cytomegalovirus exposure and HLA in healthy donors. Use of 60 Vbeta and 13 Jbeta primers characterized the PCR. Here immunoSEQ multiplex PCR was the method, and the copy in TCRdb shows in-frame clones only, minus some. The specimen's table records roughly 70,000 clones. All donors participated as healthy donors of bone marrow. This CDR3 region has 12 residues. Per germline, CDR1 SGHTA and CDR2 FQGTGA. Trimming cost V 3 bases and J 6 bases, with 9 bases left between them. As regards this clone: Its cognate antigen is unknown.

Study-level points and caveats: In a later analysis, at a false discovery rate of 0.05, over 15,000 TCR beta sequences matched HLA alleles. In vitro confirmation showed a few CMV-associated chains to be CMV antigen specific. The authors considered a cluster of highly shared sequence variants likely to be a sequencing artifact.

The chain combines TRBV7-3 with TRBJ2-7, with D uncertain. Specimen: PBMCs. This sequence originates from a female donor in good health and CMV-seropositive. CDR3 in amino acids: CASSFQAGEQYF. Here the CDR3 DNA reads TGTGCCAGCAGCTTTCAAGCTGGCGAGCAGTACTTC.